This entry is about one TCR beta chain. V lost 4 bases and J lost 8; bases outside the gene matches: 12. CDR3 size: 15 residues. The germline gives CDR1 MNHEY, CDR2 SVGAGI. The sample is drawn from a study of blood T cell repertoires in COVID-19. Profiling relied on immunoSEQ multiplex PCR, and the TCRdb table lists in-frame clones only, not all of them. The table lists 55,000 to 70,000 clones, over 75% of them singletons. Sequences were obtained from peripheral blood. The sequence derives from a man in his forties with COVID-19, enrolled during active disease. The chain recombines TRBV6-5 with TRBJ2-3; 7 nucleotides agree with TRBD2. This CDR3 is CASSSYSGGGGTQYF. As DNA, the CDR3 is TGTGCCAGCAGTTCATATTCGGGAGGAGGAGGTACGCAGTATTTT.